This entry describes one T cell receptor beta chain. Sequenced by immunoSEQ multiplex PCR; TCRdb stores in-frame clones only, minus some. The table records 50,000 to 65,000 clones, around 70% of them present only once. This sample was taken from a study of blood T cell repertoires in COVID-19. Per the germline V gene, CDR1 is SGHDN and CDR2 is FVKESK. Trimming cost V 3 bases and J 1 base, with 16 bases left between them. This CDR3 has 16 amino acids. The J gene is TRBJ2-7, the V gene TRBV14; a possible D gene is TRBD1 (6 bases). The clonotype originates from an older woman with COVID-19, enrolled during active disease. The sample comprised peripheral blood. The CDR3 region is CASSHPAGTLSYEQYF. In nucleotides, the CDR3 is TGTGCCAGCAGCCACCCGGCCGGGACATTATCCTACGAGCAGTACTTC. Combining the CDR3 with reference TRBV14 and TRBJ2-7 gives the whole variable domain EAGVTQFPSHSVIEKGQTVTLRCDPISGHDNLYWYRRVMGKEIKFLLHFVKESKQDESGMPNNRFLAERTGGTYSTLKVQPAELEDSGVYFCASSHPAGTLSYEQYFGPGTRLTVT.